Presented here are 10 T cell receptor beta chains from one specimen sequenced in a study of patients and donors after allogeneic stem cell transplantation. TCRdb processed the RT-PCR reads anew with MiXCR; each CDR3 protein has one entry. The table records hundreds of thousands of distinct CDR3 sequences, 16% of them present only once. The specimen sequenced was blood, either unsorted or a sorted T cell fraction (not recorded which). These receptors all stem from a human donor who was either an allogeneic HSCT recipient or a stem cell or donor lymphocyte infusion donor (not recorded which). It is not recorded whose cells these are; they may come from a transplant donor.

This clonotype has only a few counts. The gene calls are TRBV18 and TRBJ2-5; D gene uncertain. V gave up 6 bases and J gave up 4 bases, with 9 bases separating them. The CDR3 consists of 12 residues. Germline assignment: CDR1 KGHSH and CDR2 LQKENI. The DNA for the CDR3 is TGTGCCAGCTCTCCCAAAGGAGAGACCCAGTACTTC. This translates into CASSPKGETQYF.

V usage is TRBV29-1 and J usage is TRBJ2-7; D is undetermined. Germline values: CDR1 SQVTM, CDR2 ANQGSEA. Trimming cost V 7 bases and J 1 base, with 11 bases left between them. This CDR3 comprises 12 residues. CDR3 DNA sequence: TGCAGCGCAATGTCTGGGTCCTACGAGCAGTACTTC. As protein: CSAMSGSYEQYF.

This clonotype was seen repeatedly, ten times or more. The chain links TRBV5-1 to TRBJ1-5; D unclear. Trimming pared 0 bases from V and 1 base from J, leaving 8 bases between. Germline assignment: CDR1 SGHRS and CDR2 YFSETQ. This CDR3 has 15 residues. The CDR3 reads CASSLEGMSNQPQHF. Here the CDR3 DNA reads TGCGCCAGCAGCTTGGAAGGAATGAGCAATCAGCCCCAGCATTTT.

The V call is TRBV20-1, the J call TRBJ2-1; D may match TRBD1 or TRBD2 (5 bases each). The germline V gene has CDR1 DFQATT and CDR2 SNEGSKA (reference sequence). The CDR3 consists of 14 residues. V shed 1 base and J shed 0 bases, with 7 bases lying between them. The CDR3: CSARGGPSYNEQFF. CDR3 nucleotide sequence: TGCAGTGCTAGAGGGGGACCCTCCTACAATGAGCAGTTCTTC.

As to this clonotype: At one of its ends the junction is not consistent with the germline gene, which may arise from a read error. The chain employs TRBV7-9 and TRBJ2-5, with no clear D. This CDR3 is 13 amino acids long. Per the germline V gene, CDR1 is SEHNR and CDR2 is FQNEAQ (reference sequence). CDR3 amino acids: CASSLTLQKTQYF. Written as DNA, the CDR3 is TGTGCCAGCAGCTTAACCCTCCAAAAGACCCAGTACTTC.

This clonotype has just a few counts. The J gene is TRBJ1-2, the V gene TRBV12-3 or TRBV12-4, with TRBD1 matching over 12 bases. The CDR3 is 15 amino acids. With 7 bases clipped from V and 8 bases from J, the junction kept 11 bases outside the gene matches. The chain's CDR3 is CASTSEGQGAKGYTF. The CDR3, as DNA: TGTGCCAGCACCTCTGAGGGACAGGGGGCCAAGGGCTACACCTTC.

This rearrangement joins TRBV4-1 to TRBJ2-7; 10 bases fit TRBD2. V shed 1 base and J 3 bases; nucleotides not matched to a gene: 3. This CDR3 has 15 amino acids. Germline CDR1 MGHRA, CDR2 YSYEKL. The CDR3 reads CASSQVLAGYYEQYF. CDR3 nucleotides: TGCGCCAGCAGCCAAGTACTAGCGGGATACTACGAGCAGTACTTC.

This clonotype was seen more than once but under ten times. V usage is TRBV12-3 or TRBV12-4 and J usage is TRBJ1-6; D might be TRBD1 (5 bases). V was clipped by 4 bases and J by 14 bases, with 9 bases between them. The CDR3 extends over 11 amino acids. CDR3 bases: TGTGCCAGCAGTTCACGGGGGGCCCTCCACTTT. Its protein is CASSSRGALHF.

This clonotype was picked up a small number of times. The chain uses TRBV6-2 or TRBV6-3 and TRBJ2-4; TRBD2 matches 7 bases. V was clipped by 8 bases and J by 9 bases; unmatched bases: 4. Germline values: CDR1 MNHEY, CDR2 SVGEGT. The CDR3 spans 11 residues. CDR3 DNA: TGTGCCAGCGGGAGGGCCGGCATTCAGTACTTC. Translation gives CASGRAGIQYF.

A few counts support this clonotype. The chain recombines TRBV20-1 with TRBJ2-3; 9 bases match TRBD2. The V gene end was trimmed by 3 bases and the J gene end by 2 bases; junction bases not matched to a gene: 9. Germline-derived CDR1 and CDR2 are DFQATT and SNEGSKA (reference sequence). The CDR3 has 16 amino acids. The CDR3, as DNA: TGCAGTGCTAGTACAGGCCTAGCGGGGCTCACAGATACGCAGTATTTT. Translated, it gives CSASTGLAGLTDTQYF.